One sample yielded the 13 T cell receptor beta chains listed below, sequenced in a study of T cell repertoires in cytomegalovirus infection. TCRdb processed the reads anew with MiXCR; each CDR3 protein has one entry. The sample includes 650,000 to 850,000 distinct CDR3 sequences, 29% of them seen just once. Their specific antigens are unknown. The source material was cultured CD8+ T cells from PBMCs, sampled from culture after CMV antigen stimulation. These receptors came from a human donor in good health (CMV status not recorded). Some clones in this sample may be carry-over from other donors' samples.

The chain combines TRBV6-2 or TRBV6-3 with TRBJ2-7, with unresolved D. V was trimmed by 8 bases and J by 2 bases, leaving 10 bases between them. The length of the CDR3 is 12 residues. CDR1 is MNHEY and CDR2 is SVGEGT in the germline V gene. Here the CDR3 reads CASASWTYEQYV. As DNA, the CDR3 is TGTGCCAGCGCCTCCTGGACCTACGAGCAGTACGTC.

The V gene is TRBV12-3 or TRBV12-4, the J gene TRBJ2-1; TRBD2 matches 8 bases. The CDR3 has 16 amino acids. Trimming cost V 5 bases and J 9 bases; bases outside gene matches: 15. The CDR3: CASSPVRAGAEGEQFF. The DNA for the CDR3 is TGTGCCAGCAGTCCGGTTCGAGCGGGGGCGGAGGGTGAGCAGTTCTTC.

V usage is TRBV4-3 and J usage is TRBJ2-2, with D possibly TRBD2 on 5 matching bases. This CDR3 spans 16 amino acids. Germline CDR1 LGHNA, CDR2 YSLEER. V was clipped by 0 bases and J by 0 bases, with 8 bases between them. The CDR3 DNA follows: TGCGCCAGCAGCCAAGATAGCGCGGCGAACACCGGGGAGCTGTTTTTT. This codes for CASSQDSAANTGELFF.

Details on this clonotype: At one boundary the junction diverges from the germline segment, which might be a read error. The rearrangement links TRBV7-4 to TRBJ2-1; 8 positions agree with TRBD2. This CDR3 has 16 residues. The germline V gene encodes CDR1 SGHVT and CDR2 SQSDAQ. CDR3 sequence: CASSLVASGYYNELFF. In DNA, the CDR3 is TGTGCCAGCAGCTTAGTGGCTAGCGGGTATTACAATGAGCTGTTCTTC. Full variable domain (outside the CDR3, taken from reference TRBV7-4 and TRBJ2-1): GAGVSQSPRYKVAKRGRDVALRCDSISGHVTLYWYRQTLGQGSEVLTYSQSDAQRDKSGRPSGRFSAERPERSVSTLKIQRTEQGDSAVYLCASSLVASGYYNELFFGPGTRLTVL.

The rearrangement joins TRBV7-8 to TRBJ2-1, with D tentatively TRBD1 (5 bases). Germline values: CDR1 SGHVS, CDR2 FQNEAQ. The V end lost 5 bases, the J end lost 3 bases, and 14 bases lay between the germline ends. The CDR3 is made up of 15 amino acids. The CDR3 bases are TGTGCCAGCAGCCCGATGGGGCAGGGCTACAATGAGCAGTTCTTC. Encoded protein: CASSPMGQGYNEQFF.

The rearrangement links TRBV19 to TRBJ1-1; 8 nucleotides match TRBD1. Germline V lookup: CDR1 LNHDA, CDR2 SQIVND (reference sequence). With V trimmed by 3 bases and J by 5 bases, 8 bases remained unmatched. CDR3 length equals 15 residues. CDR3 coding DNA: TGTGCCAGTAGTATGGCCACAGGGGGTACAACTGAAGCTTTCTTT. It encodes CASSMATGGTTEAFF.

This clonotype was observed a handful of times. The chain joins TRBV6-1 to TRBJ1-4; a possible D gene is TRBD1 (6 bases). The CDR3 runs to 16 residues. V was trimmed by 6 bases and J by 6 bases, leaving 20 bases between them. The germline V gene has CDR1 MNHNS and CDR2 SASEGT. In DNA form, the CDR3 reads TGTGCCAGCAGAGGCTCAGGGGATGATGGTGATGAAAAACTGTTTTTT. Translation: CASRGSGDDGDEKLFF.

This clonotype was seen a single time. The CDR3 does not end in the conserved phenylalanine or tryptophan, so this is likely a read error. The V and J genes are TRBV7-2 and TRBJ1-4; 7 bases map to TRBD1. Germline assignment: CDR1 SGHTA and CDR2 FQGNSA. Trimming at V came to 10 bases and at J to 6 bases, leaving 8 bases not matched to a gene. This CDR3 region has 13 residues. CDR3 residues: CATETGMDEKLFL. CDR3 bases: TGTGCCACGGAGACAGGGATGGATGAAAAACTGTTTCTT.

This clonotype was counted a few times. This rearrangement joins TRBV27 to TRBJ2-1; maybe TRBD2 (6 bases). The germline V gene has CDR1 MNHEY and CDR2 SMNVEV (reference sequence). V was pared by 5 bases and J by 0 bases, with 20 bases between. The CDR3 contains 18 residues. DNA of the CDR3: TGTGCCAGCAGTCCGGGACTCAACGGCCATACCTCCTACAATGAGCAGTTCTTC. It translates to CASSPGLNGHTSYNEQFF.

The rearrangement links TRBV6-1 to TRBJ1-6; perhaps TRBD1 as D (5 bases). V was cut by 8 bases and J by 10 bases, with 15 bases left in between. CDR1 and CDR2 from the germline V gene are MNHNS and SASEGT. The CDR3 extends over 13 amino acids. This CDR3 is CASVGRDRSPLHF. CDR3 bases: TGTGCCAGCGTCGGACGGGACCGATCACCCCTCCACTTT.

This clonotype was seen a few times. The CDR3, as DNA: TGTGCCAGCAGTTTATCGATACCGAATTTCACTGAAGCTTTCTTT. Its protein is CASSLSIPNFTEAFF. This rearrangement joins TRBV27 to TRBJ1-1; the D is unclear. The CDR3 totals 15 residues. Looked up from germline, CDR1 is MNHEY and CDR2 is SMNVEV (reference sequence). The V end was cut by 0 bases, the J end by 4 bases, with 12 bases between.

J is TRBJ2-7 and V is TRBV4-1, with D unclear. The V end was cut by 0 bases, the J end by 4 bases, with 10 bases between. CDR1 and CDR2 from the germline V gene are MGHRA and YSYEKL. The CDR3 extends over 14 amino acids. The CDR3 here is CASSQDHPDYEQYF. In nucleotides, the CDR3 is TGCGCCAGCAGCCAAGATCACCCAGATTACGAGCAGTACTTC.

Only a few counts were recorded for this clonotype. The rearrangement uses TRBV4-1 and TRBJ2-3; TRBD2 aligns across 7 bases. This CDR3 is built from 18 residues. With 1 base clipped from V and 0 bases from J, the junction kept 10 bases outside the gene matches. CDR1 and CDR2 from the germline V gene are MGHRA and YSYEKL. The CDR3: CASSQVSSGKTSTDTQYF. CDR3 bases: TGCGCCAGCAGCCAAGTCTCTAGCGGTAAAACAAGCACAGATACGCAGTATTTT.